This TCR beta chain is drawn from a study of blood T cell repertoires in COVID-19. TCRdb's copy holds only in-frame clones and misses some; the assay was immunoSEQ multiplex PCR. Altogether about 200,000 clones are present, approximately 73% being singletons, with the ten largest covering about a sixth. The ends were cut back, 7 bases at V and 7 bases at J, with 19 bases in the middle. The CDR3 totals 13 residues. Germline loops: CDR1 GTSNPN, CDR2 SVGIG (reference sequence). This clone was seen a handful of times. The genes are TRBV30 and TRBJ1-2; no clear D gene. The sequencing input was PBMCs or T cells enriched from blood (not recorded which). The clonotype was recovered from a woman in her forties or fifties with acute COVID-19. Here the CDR3 reads CASDNDGSFGYTF. In DNA, the CDR3 is TGTGCCTCGGATAACGACGGGTCTTTTGGCTACACCTTC.